A single sample is the source of the 11 T cell receptor beta chains below, sequenced in a study of blood T cell repertoires in COVID-19. TCRdb's copy holds only in-frame clones and misses some; the assay was immunoSEQ multiplex PCR. Of some 120,000 clones detected, around 89% appear once; the ten largest clones hold 7.5% to 8%. Sequences were obtained from peripheral blood. Receptors were obtained from a man aged 50 or older with acute or convalescent COVID-19.

V is TRBV2 and J is TRBJ1-4, with D uncertain. The CDR3 covers 14 residues. V lost 6 bases and J 3 bases, leaving 11 bases between the germline ends. Germline V gene sequence: CDR1 SNHLY, CDR2 FYNNEI. The CDR3: CASSEQRANEKLFF. The DNA of the CDR3 is TGTGCCAGCAGCGAACAGCGGGCTAATGAAAAACTGTTTTTT.

The rearrangement uses TRBV5-1 and TRBJ2-1, with 7 positions matching TRBD1. Germline lookup yields CDR1 SGHRS and CDR2 YFSETQ. This CDR3 region has 14 residues. The ends lost 0 bases at V and 7 bases at J; junction bases unmatched: 4. DNA for the CDR3: TGCGCCAGCAGCTTGGGTGGGACAGCAAATGAGCAGTTCTTC. It is translated as CASSLGGTANEQFF.

The chain combines TRBV24-1 with TRBJ2-5, with 8 bases lining up with TRBD1. The CDR3 runs 19 residues. Germline values: CDR1 KGHDR, CDR2 SFDVKD. V gave up 1 base and J gave up 1 base; unmatched junction bases: 13. The CDR3 here is CATSDLLDREKTTQETQYF. The CDR3 region has the DNA TGTGCCACCAGTGATTTATTGGACAGGGAGAAGACAACCCAAGAGACCCAGTACTTC.

This chain uses TRBV11-2 with TRBJ2-7, with 10 bases lining up with TRBD1. V shed 5 bases and J 7 bases; nucleotides not matched to a gene: 14. This CDR3 has 16 residues. Germline V gene lookup returns CDR1 SGHAT and CDR2 FQNNGV. The CDR3 DNA reads TGTGCCAGCAGCCCTAGGGGGGGCGGGACAGGGGAAGAGCAGTACTTC. This encodes CASSPRGGGTGEEQYF.

Of note for this clone: A junction end diverges from the germline sequence, so it may reflect a read error. The rearrangement links TRBV7-6 to TRBJ2-3; 7 bases are shared with TRBD2. Germline V gives CDR1 SGHVS, CDR2 FNYEAQ. The CDR3 runs 13 residues. The CDR3 DNA is TGTGCCAGCAGCTTAGGGATCAGACTAGCCCTAGCGTTT. Amino acids: CASSLGIRLALAF.

This chain links TRBV29-1 with TRBJ2-3; the D is unclear. The CDR3 has 12 amino acids. Trimming removed 6 bases from V and 6 bases from J, with 13 bases in between. From germline, CDR1 is SQVTM and CDR2 ANQGSEA. Written as DNA, the CDR3 is TGCAGCGTGGGCCTTCCCGAGGATACGCAGTATTTT. This sequence encodes CSVGLPEDTQYF.

This chain joins TRBV9 and TRBJ2-1; TRBD2 might be the D (6 bases). CDR3 length: 17 residues. Trimming pared 2 bases from V and 4 bases from J, leaving 19 bases between. CDR1 SGDLS and CDR2 YYNGEE come from the germline V gene. The CDR3, as DNA: TGTGCCAGCAGCGTCTCCCTGGAGACTAGAGCTTACAATGAGCAGTTCTTC. This codes for CASSVSLETRAYNEQFF.

This rearrangement joins TRBV6-5 to TRBJ2-7; a weak D match, TRBD2 (5 bases). Germline CDR1 reads MNHEY; CDR2 reads SVGAGI. CDR3 length equals 14 residues. V lost 2 bases, J lost 7 bases, and 15 bases lay in between. DNA for the CDR3: TGTGCCAGCAGTTACAGTGAGACTACGGGGGAGCAGTACTTC. This codes for CASSYSETTGEQYF.

The chain uses TRBV9 and TRBJ2-7; 8 bases fit TRBD1. Per the germline V gene, CDR1 is SGDLS and CDR2 is YYNGEE. This CDR3 contains 13 residues. J was trimmed by 7 bases and V by 2 bases; bases with no gene match: 5. The CDR3, as DNA: TGTGCCAGCAGCGTTCAGGGGGCGGGGGAGCAGTACTTC. It codes for CASSVQGAGEQYF.

The chain is built from TRBV20-1 and TRBJ2-4; TRBD2 is a possible D gene (5 bases). The germline V and J ends were trimmed by 1 base and 9 bases, with 7 bases remaining between them. Germline values: CDR1 DFQATT, CDR2 SNEGSKA (reference sequence). CDR3 length equals 11 residues. This CDR3 reads CSARGGSIQYF. For the CDR3, the DNA is TGCAGTGCTAGAGGAGGGTCCATTCAGTACTTC.

The chain is built from TRBV4-2 and TRBJ1-1, with unresolved D. This CDR3 is 13 amino acids long. The ends were cut back, 0 bases at V and 6 bases at J, with 8 bases in the middle. CDR1 LGHNA and CDR2 YNFKEQ come from the germline V gene. CDR3 sequence: CASSQDVSPEAFF. CDR3 coding DNA: TGTGCCAGCAGCCAAGACGTGTCTCCTGAAGCTTTCTTT.